One T cell receptor (beta chain) is described in this entry. No antigen is known for it. Sorting defined conventional CD4 T cells as CD4+CD127+. This sample is drawn from a study of B cell selection in AIRE deficiency. Study-level findings and limits: Only about 10% of 3,500 to 4,500 shared Treg sequences were patient-specific; around 33% healthy-specific. Shared Treg sequences were biased toward short CDR3s with few non-templated nucleotide insertions. TCRbeta-only data showed roughly two fifths of shared healthy Treg sequences in healthy Tconv.

The protocol was immunoSEQ multiplex PCR, while the TCRdb copy is restricted to in-frame clones and leaves out a portion. The data show 23,000 or so clones, with 95% to 96% seen just once and 0.24% held by the top ten. The CDR3 length is 13 residues. In germline, CDR1 is LNHDA, CDR2 SQIVND (reference sequence). With 5 bases removed from V and 7 bases from J, the gap between germline ends came to 14 bases. The sequence was collected from a human donor in good health. Sequenced sample: CD4+CD127+ conventional T cells sorted from PBMCs. The chain carries TRBV19 and TRBJ1-1; possibly TRBD1 for D (6 bases). The CDR3 region is CASSSTGMGEAFF. For the CDR3, the DNA is TGTGCCAGTAGTTCAACAGGGATGGGTGAAGCTTTCTTT.